These T cell receptor beta chains were read from a single sample in a study of graft-versus-host responses after intestinal transplantation. TCRdb's table, derived via immunoSEQ multiplex PCR, lists solely in-frame clones and lacks some. The sample contains about 88,000 clones, about 91% of which appear only once. For these TCRs, the target antigens are not known. The sequencing used unstimulated CD4+ T cells sorted from spleen or lymph node cells, collected before transplant. The receptor source for this set is a human donor who was the organ donor for an intestinal transplant. The CDR3 runs from the conserved cysteine through the conserved F or W. The order of the fields is D gene, J gene, clone size, V gene, CDR3 protein, CDR3 DNA. A D gene is named only where the DNA matches it firmly. A clone size is listed for some rows: how often the clone was seen (once, few, many), or a class if it is expanded.

D: TRBD2
J: TRBJ2-5
size: once
V: TRBV30
CDR3: CAFSGGGKYQETQYF
DNA: TGTGCCTTTAGCGGGGGGGGAAAGTACCAAGAGACCCAGTACTTC

D: TRBD1
J: TRBJ2-7
size: .
V: TRBV6-5
CDR3: CASARQGSSYEQYF
DNA: TGTGCCAGCGCACGACAGGGTAGCTCCTACGAGCAGTACTTC

D: .
J: TRBJ2-1
size: few
V: TRBV19
CDR3: CASSIAQGLNNEQFF
DNA: TGTGCCAGTAGTATAGCTCAGGGACTGAACAATGAGCAGTTCTTC

D: .
J: TRBJ1-5
size: .
V: TRBV28
CDR3: CASSWESNQPQHF
DNA: TGTGCCAGCAGTTGGGAGTCAAATCAGCCCCAGCATTTT

D: TRBD1
J: TRBJ1-1
size: .
V: TRBV29-1
CDR3: CSVGGFRDRGMGEAFF
DNA: TGCAGCGTGGGGGGTTTTCGGGACAGGGGAATGGGTGAAGCTTTCTTT

D: .
J: TRBJ2-2
size: .
V: TRBV7-2
CDR3: CASSLTGVGTGELFF
DNA: TGTGCCAGCAGCTTAACGGGAGTGGGCACCGGGGAGCTGTTTTTT

D: .
J: TRBJ1-2
size: .
V: TRBV7-6
CDR3: CASMGRLYGYTF
DNA: TGTGCCAGCATGGGCCGGCTGTACGGCTACACCTTC

D: TRBD2
J: TRBJ2-1
size: .
V: TRBV11-2
CDR3: CASSLLAGGPRFF
DNA: TGTGCCAGCAGCTTATTAGCGGGAGGGCCGAGGTTCTTC

D: .
J: TRBJ2-1
size: .
V: TRBV11-2
CDR3: CASSQSGGYNEQFF
DNA: TGTGCCAGCAGCCAGTCCGGGGGCTACAATGAGCAGTTCTTC

D: TRBD1
J: TRBJ2-7
size: .
V: TRBV27
CDR3: CASSPQGFEYEQYF
DNA: TGTGCCAGCAGTCCACAGGGGTTTGAATACGAGCAGTACTTC

D: TRBD1
J: TRBJ1-1
size: .
V: TRBV18
CDR3: CASSQNRGTTEAFF
DNA: TGTGCCAGCTCGCAGAACAGGGGTACCACTGAAGCTTTCTTT

D: .
J: TRBJ1-5
size: .
V: TRBV6-1
CDR3: CATRSGNQPQHF
DNA: TGTGCCACTCGGAGTGGGAATCAGCCCCAGCATTTT

D: TRBD1
J: TRBJ1-5
size: .
V: TRBV28
CDR3: CASREGALQPQHF
DNA: TGTGCCAGCAGGGAGGGGGCACTTCAGCCCCAGCATTTT

D: TRBD2
J: TRBJ2-1
size: .
V: TRBV7-9
CDR3: CASSLGGLAGFYNEQFF
DNA: TGTGCCAGCAGCTTAGGAGGGCTAGCGGGATTTTACAATGAGCAGTTCTTC

D: .
J: TRBJ2-6
size: .
V: TRBV27
CDR3: CASSSTGTRGIWANVLTF
DNA: TGTGCCAGCAGTTCTACAGGTACCAGAGGAATCTGGGCCAACGTCCTGACTTTC

D: TRBD1
J: TRBJ1-6
size: .
V: TRBV10-3
CDR3: CAISRSVDRGNSPLHF
DNA: TGTGCCATCAGTAGATCGGTGGACAGGGGAAATTCACCCCTCCACTTT

D: TRBD1
J: TRBJ1-2
size: .
V: TRBV27
CDR3: CASSSTGGLNYGYTF
DNA: TGTGCCAGCAGTTCGACAGGGGGCTTAAACTATGGCTACACCTTC

D: .
J: TRBJ1-1
size: .
V: TRBV11-3
CDR3: CASSSLDRNTEAFF
DNA: TGTGCCAGCAGCTCTTTGGACAGGAACACTGAAGCTTTCTTT

D: .
J: TRBJ2-3
size: once
V: TRBV6-1
CDR3: CASIGQYTDTQYF
DNA: TGTGCCAGCATCGGACAGTACACAGATACGCAGTATTTT

D: .
J: TRBJ1-2
size: .
V: TRBV25-1
CDR3: CASSVGQNYGYTF
DNA: TGTGCCAGCAGTGTAGGACAGAACTATGGCTACACCTTC

D: TRBD1
J: TRBJ1-2
size: few
V: TRBV5-1
CDR3: CASSSGTGGYTF
DNA: TGCGCCAGCAGCTCCGGGACAGGGGGCTACACCTTC

D: .
J: TRBJ1-1
size: .
V: TRBV6-9
CDR3: CASRIGRGTNFNTEAFF
DNA: TGTGCCAGCAGGATCGGGAGGGGCACTAATTTTAACACTGAAGCTTTCTTT

D: .
J: TRBJ2-2
size: .
V: TRBV7-3
CDR3: CASSLRGGGELFF
DNA: TGTGCCAGCAGCTTAAGAGGGGGCGGGGAGCTGTTTTTT

D: .
J: TRBJ2-1
size: .
V: TRBV5-1
CDR3: CASISGVGDSYNEQFF
DNA: TGCGCCAGCATATCGGGGGTCGGGGACAGCTACAATGAGCAGTTCTTC

D: .
J: TRBJ2-7
size: .
V: TRBV5-1
CDR3: CASSLDPTGITYEQYF
DNA: TGCGCCAGCAGCTTGGACCCGACAGGAATAACCTACGAGCAGTACTTC

D: .
J: TRBJ1-1
size: once
V: TRBV27
CDR3: CASSLIGGNAEAFF
DNA: TGTGCCAGCAGTTTAATTGGGGGGAACGCTGAAGCTTTCTTT

D: .
J: TRBJ1-1
size: once
V: TRBV6-1
CDR3: CASSRGVEAFF
DNA: TGTGCCAGCAGCCGGGGAGTTGAAGCTTTCTTT